The 2 T cell receptor beta chains below all came from one sample that was sequenced in a study of T cell changes during pregnancy in multiple sclerosis. Assay used: immunoSEQ multiplex PCR; TCRdb lists only in-frame clones, some missing. The sample has some 81,000 clones, around nine tenths seen once. The specimen comprised peripheral blood, sampled before pregnancy. The origin of the receptors is a female donor with multiple sclerosis, enrolled in a pregnancy study.

The chain recombines TRBV7-9 with TRBJ2-3, with TRBD2 matching 8 bases. Looked up from germline, CDR1 is SEHNR and CDR2 is FQNEAQ (reference sequence). V dropped 4 bases and J dropped 2; count of bases not matched to a gene: 8. There are 16 residues in the CDR3. This CDR3 is CASSSLLRGATDTQYF. CDR3 nucleotides: TGTGCCAGCAGCTCCCTACTGCGGGGGGCCACAGATACGCAGTATTTT.

The chain couples TRBV7-9 to TRBJ1-2, with a tentative D call TRBD1 (6 bases). Germline CDR1 and CDR2: SEHNR and FQNEAQ (reference sequence). V was clipped by 5 bases and J by 4 bases, with 17 bases between them. There are 15 residues in the CDR3. Here the CDR3 reads CASSQYRTAVYGYTF. In DNA form, the CDR3 reads TGTGCCAGCAGCCAATATAGGACAGCTGTCTATGGCTACACCTTC.